The text below deals with one T cell receptor beta chain. TCRdb's table, derived via immunoSEQ multiplex PCR, lists solely in-frame clones and lacks some. The sample yields over 85,000 clones, about nine tenths seen once. This entry belongs to a study of T cell changes during pregnancy in multiple sclerosis. The CDR3 spans 15 residues. The ends were cut back, 6 bases at V and 7 bases at J, with 19 bases in the middle. Germline CDR1 and CDR2: MNHNS and SASEGT. The V and J genes are TRBV6-1 and TRBJ2-1; TRBD1 is a possible D gene (5 bases). The receptor was derived from a female donor in good health, enrolled as a control in a pregnancy study. The sequenced sample was peripheral blood, obtained in the second trimester of pregnancy. The CDR3 loop is CASRTQGTERNEQFF. The CDR3 bases are TGTGCCAGCAGAACGCAGGGCACTGAGAGGAATGAGCAGTTCTTC.